This TCR beta chain was found in a study of OX40 agonist ivuxolimab in advanced cancers. Study information: Partial responses were achieved by three patients, one with hepatocellular carcinoma and two with cutaneous melanoma.

Method: immunoSEQ multiplex PCR; TCRdb's copy keeps in-frame clones and lacks some. This table holds about 110,000 clones, 90% found once. V lost 0 bases to trimming and J lost 7 bases, with 6 bases between them. This CDR3 contains 13 residues. Per germline, CDR1 LGHNA and CDR2 YSLEER. Sequencing was performed on CD4+ or CD8+ T cells sorted from blood, taken in a trial of the OX40 agonist ivuxolimab. The chain is built from TRBV4-3 and TRBJ2-2; no clear D. This clonotype originated in an adult with an advanced solid tumor such as melanoma, head and neck, liver or kidney cancer. CDR3 amino acids: CASSQDSFGELFF. The CDR3, as DNA: TGCGCCAGCAGCCAAGATAGCTTCGGGGAGCTGTTTTTT.